This T cell receptor beta chain was recovered during a study of metastatic and nonmetastatic thyroid tumors. Concerning this clone: The target antigen is unknown.

Study outcomes and limitations: In both blood and tumor samples, TCR beta diversity was reported significantly higher for malignant than benign nodules.

J was trimmed by 5 bases and V by 2 bases; bases with no gene match: 7. This CDR3 spans 15 amino acids. Germline CDR1 LNHNV, CDR2 YYDKDF (reference sequence). Thyroid surgery was performed in patients who had received no treatment beforehand. TCRdb re-analyzed the PCR reads through MiXCR. The repertoire has about 13,000 clones, approximately 22% of them found once; the top ten carry roughly 3.6%. Sequencing was performed on blood. This receptor was obtained from a female donor with papillary thyroid cancer or a benign thyroid nodule (not recorded which). Some clones in this sample may be carry-over from other donors' samples. This chain joins TRBV15 and TRBJ2-7, with 9 bases matching TRBD1. The CDR3 here is CATSRFGTGLNEQYF. CDR3 sequence (DNA): TGTGCCACCAGCAGATTTGGGACAGGGTTAAACGAGCAGTACTTC.